Here is one TCR beta chain with its context. TCRdb re-called the RT-PCR reads through MiXCR, storing one row per CDR3 protein. The table lists roughly 540,000 distinct CDR3 sequences, around a quarter of them singletons. This record belongs to a study of response to subunit inactivated influenza vaccine. Germline V CDR1 and CDR2: SQVTM, ANQGSEA. Trimming shortened V by 6 bases and J by 3 bases, and 14 bases separated the two germline ends. CDR3 length equals 14 residues. The same sample was also studied in work on T cells expressing NK-cell markers. In that study: 5'RACE template switching built TCR beta cDNA with unique molecular identifiers. One of the eight sequenced donors was seronegative, whereas the other seven were HCMV-seropositive. NKG2C+ dominant clonotype frequencies in about 6 donors were roughly 1.0-8% of CD8+ T cells. Similarly, these clonotypes led the CD3+CD56-NKG2C+ fraction as well in several donors. Certain NKG2C+ T cell clones were expanded, and their HCMV specificity remained unclear.

The sequence was obtained from a man between 50 and 59 years old who received an inactivated influenza vaccine. The input for sequencing was CD4+ T cells sorted from PBMCs, taken 12 days after vaccination. The chain combines TRBV29-1 with TRBJ2-2; a possible D gene is TRBD1 (5 bases). CDR3: CSVDSLSDTGELFF. CDR3 nucleotide sequence: TGCAGCGTCGACAGCCTTTCGGACACCGGGGAGCTGTTTTTT.